Shown below are 19 T cell receptor beta chains from a single sample sequenced in a study of response to subunit inactivated influenza vaccine. TCRdb called the RT-PCR reads again in MiXCR, with one record for every CDR3 protein. Among about 830,000 distinct CDR3 sequences listed, about 18% were seen once. This sample comprised PBMCs from blood, obtained 4 to 6 days after vaccination. These receptors all stem from a man in his fifties who received an inactivated influenza vaccine.

The chain combines TRBV24-1 with TRBJ2-7; D unresolved. Germline V lookup: CDR1 KGHDR, CDR2 SFDVKD. The CDR3 is 17 amino acids. V gave up 2 bases and J gave up 2 bases, with 18 bases separating them. The CDR3, as DNA: TGTGCCACCAGTGATTGGCCCTCTAGGACGGATACCTACGAGCAGTACTTC. Amino acid sequence: CATSDWPSRTDTYEQYF.

This clonotype was counted between two and nine times. The rearrangement links TRBV20-1 to TRBJ2-7; TRBD1 matches at 10 bases. V gave up 5 bases and J gave up 2 bases; unmatched junction bases: 6. Per germline, CDR1 DFQATT and CDR2 SNEGSKA (reference sequence). The CDR3 runs 14 residues. CDR3 loop: CSAGRDRGPYEQYF. Written as DNA, the CDR3 is TGCAGTGCTGGACGGGACAGGGGCCCCTACGAGCAGTACTTC.

This sequence joins TRBV12-3 or TRBV12-4 and TRBJ2-1, with D perhaps TRBD1 or TRBD2 (5 bases each). Trimming stripped 1 base from V and 0 bases from J, with 10 bases between. The CDR3 sequence is 16 residues long. CDR3 nucleotide sequence: TGTGCCAGCAGTTTAGGGGGGTCCAGCTCCTACAATGAGCAGTTCTTC. Residues: CASSLGGSSSYNEQFF.

The rearrangement joins TRBV12-3 or TRBV12-4 to TRBJ1-2, with 7 bases lining up with TRBD1. The CDR3 covers 15 residues. The V segment lost 4 bases and the J segment 4 bases; nucleotides outside the gene matches: 9. The CDR3 is CASSSLTGPGYGYTF. The CDR3 region has the DNA TGTGCCAGCAGTTCCCTGACAGGGCCGGGCTATGGCTACACCTTC.

The rearrangement joins TRBV12-3 or TRBV12-4 to TRBJ2-1, with 7 positions matching TRBD1. The length of the CDR3 is 14 residues. V was pared by 3 bases and J by 7 bases, with 6 bases of the junction left unmatched. The CDR3 is CASSFRLQGNEQFF. The CDR3 DNA reads TGTGCCAGCAGTTTTCGGCTACAGGGGAATGAGCAGTTCTTC.

This clonotype was seen only a few times. The chain is built from TRBV5-6 and TRBJ2-2; 10 bases align to TRBD1. The germline CDR1 and CDR2 sequences are SGHDT and YYEEEE. V dropped 3 bases and J dropped 5; count of bases not matched to a gene: 7. The CDR3 extends over 16 amino acids. CDR3 protein: CASSSRDRGGTGELFF. The CDR3 bases are TGTGCCAGCAGCTCCCGGGACAGGGGTGGAACCGGGGAGCTGTTTTTT.

The CDR3 sequence: CSAVGGLGNNEQFF. The CDR3 DNA follows: TGCAGTGCTGTCGGGGGGTTGGGGAACAATGAGCAGTTCTTC. The chain links TRBV20-1 to TRBJ2-1, with 7 bases that match TRBD2. The CDR3 consists of 14 residues. With 5 bases clipped from V and 5 bases from J, the junction kept 9 bases outside the gene matches. CDR1 is DFQATT and CDR2 is SNEGSKA in the germline V gene (reference sequence).

This clonotype showed up just a few times. The chain is built from TRBV7-9 and TRBJ1-2; TRBD1 might be the D (5 bases). V was shortened by 5 bases and J by 4 bases, with 11 bases between the two germline ends. Germline V CDR1 and CDR2: SEHNR, FQNEAQ (reference sequence). CDR3 size: 13 residues. CDR3: CASSPWDGYGYTF. The CDR3 region has the DNA TGTGCCAGCAGCCCGTGGGACGGCTATGGCTACACCTTC.

The rearrangement links TRBV5-1 to TRBJ2-1, with 9 bases that match TRBD2. J lost 0 bases, V lost 4 bases, and 2 bases had no gene match. Germline CDR1 reads SGHRS; CDR2 reads YFSETQ. The CDR3 extends over 15 amino acids. CDR3 residues: CASSGAGGSYNEQFF. CDR3 DNA: TGCGCCAGCAGCGGAGCGGGAGGCTCCTACAATGAGCAGTTCTTC.

This clonotype was observed at least ten times. V is TRBV4-3 and J is TRBJ2-1; 9 positions agree with TRBD2. Per the germline V gene, CDR1 is LGHNA and CDR2 is YSLEER. The V and J ends lost 4 bases and 6 bases, in that order; junction bases with no gene match: 7. This CDR3 is 15 amino acids long. The CDR3 DNA sequence: TGCGCCAGCAGCCTAGTGACTAGCGGACCCAATGAGCAGTTCTTC. This gives the protein CASSLVTSGPNEQFF.

The chain links TRBV28 to TRBJ2-2, with D perhaps TRBD2 (5 bases). The CDR3 sequence is 15 residues long. Trimming shortened V by 2 bases and J by 2 bases, and 9 bases separated the two germline ends. Per the germline V gene, CDR1 is MDHEN and CDR2 is SYDVKM. CDR3: CASSLHSGNTGELFF. CDR3 DNA: TGTGCCAGCAGTTTACACAGCGGAAACACCGGGGAGCTGTTTTTT.

This chain connects TRBV4-1 to TRBJ2-3; D perhaps matches TRBD1 (8 bases). V shed 1 base and J shed 3 bases, with 20 bases lying between them. The CDR3 loop spans 18 amino acids. Per the germline V gene, CDR1 is MGHRA and CDR2 is YSYEKL. The chain's CDR3 is CASSQAALQGGRTDTQYF. CDR3 DNA sequence: TGCGCCAGCAGCCAAGCGGCCCTACAGGGGGGGAGAACAGATACGCAGTATTTT.

The chain's CDR3 is CASRPVANTGELFF. The CDR3 DNA follows: TGTGCCAGCAGGCCAGTGGCGAACACCGGGGAGCTGTTTTTT. This rearrangement joins TRBV2 to TRBJ2-2; D is undetermined. Per the germline V gene, CDR1 is SNHLY and CDR2 is FYNNEI. Trimming shortened V by 6 bases and J by 0 bases, and 8 bases separated the two germline ends. CDR3 size: 14 residues.

This clonotype was seen only once. The genes are TRBV7-3 and TRBJ2-1, with 8 nucleotides matching TRBD2. The CDR3 has 15 residues. Per the germline V gene, CDR1 is SGHTA and CDR2 is FQGTGA. Unmatched junction bases numbered 9, after V lost 3 bases and J lost 8 bases. The CDR3, as DNA: TGTGCCAGCAGCTTCGTAGCGGGAACGCCGGATGAGCAGTTCTTC. The encoded protein is CASSFVAGTPDEQFF.

This clonotype has a handful of counts. V is TRBV5-1 and J is TRBJ2-5; D ambiguous. From germline, CDR1 is SGHRS and CDR2 YFSETQ. V was pared by 4 bases and J by 3 bases, with 13 bases between. This CDR3 is built from 14 residues. CDR3: CASSPGHPEETQYF. In DNA form, the CDR3 reads TGCGCCAGCAGCCCGGGCCACCCCGAAGAGACCCAGTACTTC. Full variable domain (outside the CDR3, taken from reference TRBV5-1 and TRBJ2-5): KAGVTQTPRYLIKTRGQQVTLSCSPISGHRSVSWYQQTPGQGLQFLFEYFSETQRNKGNFPGRFSGRQFSNSRSEMNVSTLELGDSALYLCASSPGHPEETQYFGPGTRLLVL.

The V and J genes are TRBV28 and TRBJ2-1; 8 positions agree with TRBD2. Germline V gene data show CDR1 as MDHEN and CDR2 as SYDVKM. The CDR3 covers 17 residues. V was clipped by 4 bases and J by 7 bases; unmatched bases: 15. The CDR3 sequence: CASSSIRGRGAVNEQFF. DNA of the CDR3: TGTGCCAGCAGTTCTATCCGCGGGCGGGGGGCCGTAAATGAGCAGTTCTTC.

V usage is TRBV7-6 and J usage is TRBJ2-7; D uncertain. The CDR3 is made up of 16 amino acids. CDR1 is SGHVS, CDR2 FNYEAQ, per germline. Trimming took 1 base from V and 0 from J, leaving 13 bases between them. This chain's CDR3 is CASSLGRGPLSYEQYF. CDR3 DNA: TGTGCCAGCAGCTTAGGTCGTGGCCCCCTCTCCTACGAGCAGTACTTC.

The rearrangement uses TRBV11-2 and TRBJ2-5, with D unresolved. From germline, CDR1 is SGHAT and CDR2 FQNNGV. The V gene lost 6 bases and the J gene lost 0 bases, with 11 bases spanning the gap. The CDR3 runs 14 residues. CDR3 region: CASSFGPYQETQYF. The CDR3, as DNA: TGTGCCAGCAGTTTCGGACCGTACCAAGAGACCCAGTACTTC.

This sequence joins TRBV6-2 or TRBV6-3 and TRBJ1-2, with a possible D match to TRBD1 (6 bases). V was clipped by 2 bases and J by 4 bases, with 11 bases between them. Per the germline V gene, CDR1 is MNHEY and CDR2 is SVGEGT. This CDR3 comprises 14 residues. In DNA, the CDR3 is TGTGCCAGCAGTTACGGGACATCTGCCTATGGCTACACCTTC. Translation gives CASSYGTSAYGYTF.